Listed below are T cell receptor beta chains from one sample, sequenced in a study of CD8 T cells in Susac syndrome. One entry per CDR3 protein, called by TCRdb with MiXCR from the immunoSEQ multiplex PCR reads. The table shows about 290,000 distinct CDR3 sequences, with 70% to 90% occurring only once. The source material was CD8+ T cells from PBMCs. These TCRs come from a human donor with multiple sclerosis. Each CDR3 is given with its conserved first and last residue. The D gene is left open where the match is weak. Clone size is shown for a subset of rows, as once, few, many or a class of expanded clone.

CASSEGYNEQLF	TGTGCCAGCAGCGAAGGTTACAATGAGCAGCTCTTC	TRBV11-2	TRBJ2-1	.	once
CASSSGTGRLTYEQYF	TGTGCCAGCAGTTCCGGGACAGGCCGTCTGACCTACGAGCAGTACTTC	TRBV6-5	TRBJ2-7	TRBD1	.
CSARGGRYTGELFF	TGCAGTGCTAGGGGCGGGAGGTACACCGGGGAGCTGTTTTTT	TRBV20-1	TRBJ2-2	TRBD2	.
CASSSDRENTEAFF	TGTGCCAGCAGCTCGGACAGGGAGAACACTGAAGCTTTCTTT	TRBV9	TRBJ1-1	TRBD1	once
CASSQEGTVDHYGYTF	TGTGCCAGCAGCCAAGAAGGGACAGTCGACCACTATGGCTACACCTTC	TRBV4-2	TRBJ1-2	TRBD1	.
CSARDYASAYEQYF	TGCAGTGCTAGAGATTATGCTAGCGCGTACGAGCAGTACTTC	TRBV20-1	TRBJ2-7	.	.
CASSTGEVDYGYTF	TGTGCCAGTAGTACAGGCGAAGTCGACTATGGCTACACCTTC	TRBV19	TRBJ1-2	.	.
CASSLGTLVGNQPQHF	TGTGCCAGCAGCTTAGGCACCCTGGTTGGCAATCAGCCCCAGCATTTT	TRBV7-2	TRBJ1-5	.	.
CASSFLGSFQETQYF	TGTGCCAGCAGCTTCCTGGGCAGCTTCCAAGAGACCCAGTACTTC	TRBV7-6	TRBJ2-5	.	once
CASSPRQRPNTGELFF	TGTGCCAGCAGCCCACGCCAGCGCCCAAACACCGGGGAGCTGTTTTTT	TRBV3-1	TRBJ2-2	.	.
CASSLWSEAQGAQYF	TGTGCCAGCAGCTTATGGTCGGAGGCCCAAGGGGCGCAGTATTTT	TRBV7-6	TRBJ2-3	.	.
CASSSSELGRAFKQYF	TGTGCCAGCAGCTCTTCGGAACTAGGTCGGGCGTTCAAGCAGTACTTC	TRBV6-2/TRBV6-3	TRBJ2-7	.	.
CASSEGLAGPNTGELFF	TGTGCCAGCAGCGAAGGACTAGCGGGACCGAACACCGGGGAGCTGTTTTTT	TRBV7-9	TRBJ2-2	TRBD2	.
CASSPASGTSGFQETQYF	TGTGCCAGCAGCCCTGCTTCCGGGACTAGCGGATTCCAAGAGACCCAGTACTTC	TRBV28	TRBJ2-5	TRBD2	.
CASSQGASGRTSYEQYF	TGCGCCAGCAGCCAAGGGGCTAGCGGGAGGACCTCCTACGAGCAGTACTTC	TRBV4-3	TRBJ2-7	TRBD2	.
CATSSRGREPQHF	TGTGCCACCAGCAGCAGGGGAAGGGAGCCCCAGCATTTT	TRBV15	TRBJ1-5	.	.
CASSPGSLGRPTYGYTF	TGTGCCAGCAGTCCAGGAAGTTTGGGCCGTCCTACCTATGGCTACACCTTC	TRBV12-3/TRBV12-4	TRBJ1-2	.	.
CASSIKGQKQYF	TGTGCCAGTAGTATAAAAGGACAGAAGCAGTACTTC	TRBV19	TRBJ2-7	.	few
CASSYSEWAGGYYEQYF	TGTGCCAGCAGTTACTCTGAGTGGGCAGGGGGGTACTACGAGCAGTACTTC	TRBV6-5	TRBJ2-7	.	once
CSASQPSGRGWEETQYF	TGCAGTGCTAGCCAGCCTAGCGGGAGAGGGTGGGAAGAGACCCAGTACTTC	TRBV20-1	TRBJ2-5	TRBD2	.
CASSFEWGNEQFF	TGTGCCAGCAGTTTCGAATGGGGCAATGAGCAGTTCTTC	TRBV6-2/TRBV6-3	TRBJ2-1	.	.
CASSSWSLTSGSPNEQFF	TGTGCCAGCAGTTCCTGGTCCTTGACTAGCGGGAGCCCCAATGAGCAGTTCTTC	TRBV28	TRBJ2-1	TRBD2	.
CASSLYRGETQYF	TGCGCCAGCAGCTTGTACAGGGGGGAGACCCAGTACTTC	TRBV5-1	TRBJ2-5	TRBD1	.
CASSLERGIGGSTIYF	TGCGCCAGCAGCTTGGAACGAGGGATCGGGGGAAGCACCATATATTTT	TRBV5-1	TRBJ1-3	.	.
CASSQSRGTAEAFF	TGCGCCAGCAGTCAATCGCGAGGGACAGCTGAAGCTTTCTTT	TRBV23-1	TRBJ1-1	TRBD1	.
CASSLALPSTGELFF	TGCGCCAGCAGCTTGGCCCTACCGAGCACCGGGGAGCTGTTTTTT	TRBV5-1	TRBJ2-2	.	.
CASSQETPGAWGYTF	TGCGCCAGCAGCCAAGAAACCCCGGGGGCGTGGGGCTACACCTTC	TRBV4-1	TRBJ1-2	.	once
CASSFSGGPGELFF	TGTGCCAGCAGTTTTAGCGGGGGGCCCGGGGAGCTGTTTTTT	TRBV27	TRBJ2-2	TRBD2	.
CASSQDPEAYNEQFF	TGCGCCAGCAGCCAAGATCCAGAGGCCTACAATGAGCAGTTCTTC	TRBV4-3	TRBJ2-1	.	once
CSVAGTLRRGYTF	TGCAGCGTTGCGGGGACCCTCCGGCGCGGCTACACCTTC	TRBV29-1	TRBJ1-2	.	.
CASSQDLRYEQFF	TGCGCCAGCAGCCAAGATCTTAGGTATGAGCAGTTCTTC	TRBV4-3	TRBJ2-1	.	once
CASSLVLGASDIQYF	TGTGCCAGCAGCTTAGTTCTGGGTGCCAGTGACATTCAGTACTTC	TRBV7-9	TRBJ2-4	.	.
CASNTDRVGETQYF	TGTGCCAGCAACACCGACCGGGTCGGGGAGACCCAGTACTTC	TRBV6-1	TRBJ2-5	.	.
CASSPSGVKSGANVLTF	TGCGCCAGCAGCCCCAGCGGAGTAAAGTCTGGGGCCAACGTCCTGACTTTC	TRBV4-3	TRBJ2-6	.	.
CASSLLAGISYEQYF	TGTGCCAGCAGCTTACTAGCGGGAATCTCCTACGAGCAGTACTTC	TRBV7-3	TRBJ2-7	TRBD2	.
CAWRPPTSGVTDTQYF	TGTGCCTGGAGGCCCCCCACTAGCGGGGTCACAGATACGCAGTATTTT	TRBV30	TRBJ2-3	TRBD2	.
CASSQDKGWETQYF	TGCGCCAGCAGCCAAGATAAGGGGTGGGAGACCCAGTACTTC	TRBV4-3	TRBJ2-5	.	.
CASSSHLPPDTQYF	TGTGCCAGCAGCTCCCACCTACCCCCAGATACGCAGTATTTT	TRBV7-9	TRBJ2-3	.	.
CASSLKTNEQYF	TGTGCCAGCAGTTTGAAGACTAATGAGCAGTACTTC	TRBV28	TRBJ2-7	.	.
CASSYRTVNYGYTF	TGTGCCAGCAGTTACAGGACGGTGAACTATGGCTACACCTTC	TRBV6-2/TRBV6-3	TRBJ1-2	.	.
CASSPELAGAPYNEQFF	TGTGCCAGTAGCCCTGAACTAGCGGGAGCCCCTTACAATGAGCAGTTCTTC	TRBV5-6	TRBJ2-1	TRBD2	few
CASSMGFGVRSEQFF	TGTGCCAGTAGTATGGGATTCGGGGTACGGAGTGAGCAGTTCTTC	TRBV19	TRBJ2-1	.	.
CASSIMGEETQYF	TGTGCCAGCAGTATTATGGGGGAGGAGACCCAGTACTTC	TRBV27	TRBJ2-5	.	.
CASSYSLTGLQYEQYF	TGTGCCAGCAGTTACTCCCTGACAGGACTACAATACGAGCAGTACTTC	TRBV6-2/TRBV6-3	TRBJ2-7	.	.
CASSPTGGFDEQYF	TGTGCCAGCTCACCGACAGGGGGTTTCGACGAGCAGTACTTC	TRBV18	TRBJ2-7	TRBD1	.
CASSVEGGWDTQYF	TGTGCCAGCAGCGTAGAAGGGGGCTGGGATACGCAGTATTTT	TRBV9	TRBJ2-3	TRBD1	once
CASSYPRGQRSQETQYF	TGTGCCAGCAGTTACCCCCGTGGACAGAGATCACAAGAGACCCAGTACTTC	TRBV27	TRBJ2-5	.	.
CASSLSGEREPQHF	TGTGCCAGCAGTTTATCCGGCGAGAGGGAGCCCCAGCATTTT	TRBV12-3/TRBV12-4	TRBJ1-5	.	once
CASSPEQNTQYF	TGTGCCAGTAGTCCGGAGCAAAATACGCAGTATTTT	TRBV19	TRBJ2-3	.	.
CASSSDGYQPQHF	TGTGCCAGTAGTTCGGACGGGTATCAGCCCCAGCATTTT	TRBV19	TRBJ1-5	.	.
CASSQDHEGAFRSEQYF	TGCGCCAGCAGCCAAGATCACGAGGGGGCCTTTAGGTCCGAGCAGTACTTC	TRBV4-3	TRBJ2-7	TRBD1	.
CASSLGQGAWTEAFF	TGTGCCAGCAGTTTGGGACAGGGGGCGTGGACTGAAGCTTTCTTT	TRBV6-5	TRBJ1-1	TRBD1	.
CASSLVTGGEQYF	TGTGCCAGCAGCTTAGTAACAGGGGGCGAGCAGTACTTC	TRBV11-2	TRBJ2-7	TRBD1	once
CATSDFTEAFF	TGTGCCACCAGTGATTTCACTGAAGCTTTCTTT	TRBV24-1	TRBJ1-1	.	.
CASSLGGGTSYNEQFF	TGTGCCAGCAGCTTGGGGGGTGGGACTTCCTACAATGAGCAGTTCTTC	TRBV5-6	TRBJ2-1	.	.
CASSYAGWGNTEAFF	TGTGCCAGCAGTTACGCAGGGTGGGGAAACACTGAAGCTTTCTTT	TRBV6-5	TRBJ1-1	.	.
CASTPEGIKEKLFF	TGTGCCAGCACCCCCGAGGGGATCAAGGAAAAACTGTTTTTT	TRBV6-5	TRBJ1-4	.	once